Below are 9 T cell receptor beta chains sequenced from a single sample in a study of OX40 agonist ivuxolimab in advanced cancers. Sequenced by immunoSEQ multiplex PCR; TCRdb stores in-frame clones only, minus some. The data contain fewer than 95,000 clones, about 92% of them singletons. The sample was CD4+ or CD8+ T cells sorted from blood, taken in a trial of the OX40 agonist ivuxolimab. Receptors originate from an adult with an advanced solid tumor such as melanoma, head and neck, liver or kidney cancer.

J is TRBJ1-4 and V is TRBV6-6; 7 bases line up with TRBD1. J gave up 14 bases and V 6 bases, and 18 bases lay outside the gene matches. The CDR3 is made up of 15 amino acids. Per the germline V gene, CDR1 is MNHNY and CDR2 is SVGAGI (reference sequence). This chain's CDR3 is CASSSPGTANGQLFF. The CDR3 DNA sequence: TGTGCCAGCAGCTCTCCCGGGACAGCGAACGGGCAGCTGTTTTTT.

This clone was picked up one time. The genes are TRBV6-1 and TRBJ2-7, with D unresolved. CDR1 and CDR2 (germline): MNHNS, SASEGT. The CDR3 extends over 12 amino acids. Trimming cost V 8 bases and J 3 bases, with 11 bases left between them. The CDR3 DNA is TGTGCCAGCTCGGATACGAACTACGAGCAGTACTTC. Encoded protein: CASSDTNYEQYF.

This rearrangement joins TRBV13 to TRBJ2-5, with 9 nucleotides matching TRBD1. Judging by the DNA end, TRBJ2-7 fits better; the J call may be wrong. From germline, CDR1 is PRHDT and CDR2 FYEKMQ (reference sequence). The CDR3 is 14 residues long. The CDR3 DNA reads as TGTGCCAGCAGCGCCGGGACAGGGCACTACGAGCAGTACTTC. Amino acid sequence: CASSAGTGHYEQYF.

J is TRBJ1-2 and V is TRBV19; D ambiguous. The CDR3 runs 13 residues. The V gene lost 3 bases and the J gene lost 6 bases, with 11 bases spanning the gap. Germline CDR1 reads LNHDA; CDR2 reads SQIVND (reference sequence). CDR3 nucleotides: TGTGCCAGTAGTATTTCATTCTCAGATGGCTACACCTTC. Its protein product is CASSISFSDGYTF.

The chain joins TRBV27 to TRBJ1-2, with TRBD1 matching 7 bases. Germline lookup yields CDR1 MNHEY and CDR2 SMNVEV (reference sequence). This CDR3 has 14 residues. V gave up 0 bases and J gave up 6 bases; unmatched junction bases: 4. The CDR3 spells CASSLSRGHNGYTF. The DNA for the CDR3 is TGTGCCAGCAGTTTATCTAGGGGGCATAATGGCTACACCTTC.

The chain recombines TRBV19 with TRBJ2-1; tentative D call: TRBD2 (5 bases). This CDR3 region has 15 residues. Germline CDR1 is LNHDA and CDR2 is SQIVND (reference sequence). Deletions cut 3 bases from V and 0 bases from J, with 9 bases between. In DNA form, the CDR3 reads TGTGCCAGTAGTATGGACTCGAGCTCCTACAATGAGCAGTTCTTC. Its protein product is CASSMDSSSYNEQFF.

The V and J genes are TRBV13 and TRBJ1-2; possibly TRBD1 for D (6 bases). CDR1 PRHDT and CDR2 FYEKMQ come from the germline V gene (reference sequence). The V end lost 3 bases, the J end lost 6 bases, and 20 bases lay between the germline ends. The CDR3 sequence is 16 residues long. CDR3 sequence (DNA): TGTGCCAGCAGCTTTGGGAGGGGGGGCCAGGGCGATGGCTACACCTTC. It translates to CASSFGRGGQGDGYTF.

V usage is TRBV14 and J usage is TRBJ2-1, with D unresolved. In germline, CDR1 is SGHDN, CDR2 FVKESK. This CDR3 is built from 16 residues. The germline V and J ends were trimmed by 3 bases and 0 bases, with 12 bases remaining between them. The CDR3 DNA reads TGTGCCAGCAGCCACGTCGATTTGAGCTCCTACAATGAGCAGTTCTTC. It codes for CASSHVDLSSYNEQFF.

This clone came up a few times. This chain joins TRBV9 and TRBJ2-1, with 12 nucleotides matching TRBD2. Germline V gene lookup returns CDR1 SGDLS and CDR2 YYNGEE. J gave up 5 bases and V 3 bases, and 6 bases lay outside the gene matches. The CDR3 consists of 16 residues. In nucleotides, the CDR3 is TGTGCCAGCAGCGACCGACTAGCGGGGGCCCACAATGAGCAGTTCTTC. This sequence encodes CASSDRLAGAHNEQFF.